This T cell receptor (beta chain) was identified in a study of Ad26.COV2.S vaccination and SARS-CoV-2 variants. Overall study context: Ad26.COV2.S given intramuscularly, once or twice 56 days apart.

The data were produced by immunoSEQ multiplex PCR, yet TCRdb's version contains in-frame clones alone and is incomplete. The sample records around 450,000 clones, around 90% being singletons. Points from the study as a whole: Overall T cell responses may have been underestimated by the analyses of TCR breadth and depth.

Treatment in this sample: over 15 received Ad26.COV2.S at low or high dose, single or two shots; 5 received placebo; per-sample allocation not given. The study sampled participants on day 63 after the first vaccine or placebo injection. Regarding this clone: Antigen specificity is unknown. Distinct nucleotide sequences in the sample also encode this CDR3.

Germline V gene lookup returns CDR1 MNHEY and CDR2 SVGAGI. CDR3 length: 14 residues. Trimming pared 0 bases from V and 4 bases from J, leaving 7 bases between. The source was peripheral blood, collected in a trial of Ad26.COV2.S vaccine versus placebo. V usage is TRBV6-5 and J usage is TRBJ2-1; no firm D call. This TCR derives from a person between 18 and 59 years old who received the Ad26.COV2.S COVID-19 vaccine or a placebo. The CDR3 sequence is CASSYSRVYNEQFF. DNA of the CDR3: TGTGCCAGCAGTTACTCGAGAGTATACAATGAGCAGTTCTTC.